This note documents a single T cell receptor beta chain sequence. This sample stems from a study of T cell changes during pregnancy in multiple sclerosis. Sequencing used immunoSEQ multiplex PCR; TCRdb keeps in-frame clones, though not all of them. Counted here are roughly 39,000 clones, approximately 90% occurring once; the ten biggest clones make up around 1.5%. The germline V gene has CDR1 SGHNT and CDR2 YENEEA. J lost 5 bases, V lost 5 bases, and 12 bases had no gene match. CDR3 size: 17 residues. The chain combines TRBV11-3 with TRBJ2-1, with 10 bases identical to TRBD2. Sequenced sample: PBMCs (not recorded whether the cells were cultured). This receptor was obtained from a female donor with multiple sclerosis, enrolled in a pregnancy study. The CDR3 reads CASSRHTGTSADNEQFF. The CDR3 nucleotides read TGTGCCAGCAGCCGTCATACCGGGACTAGCGCAGACAATGAGCAGTTCTTC.